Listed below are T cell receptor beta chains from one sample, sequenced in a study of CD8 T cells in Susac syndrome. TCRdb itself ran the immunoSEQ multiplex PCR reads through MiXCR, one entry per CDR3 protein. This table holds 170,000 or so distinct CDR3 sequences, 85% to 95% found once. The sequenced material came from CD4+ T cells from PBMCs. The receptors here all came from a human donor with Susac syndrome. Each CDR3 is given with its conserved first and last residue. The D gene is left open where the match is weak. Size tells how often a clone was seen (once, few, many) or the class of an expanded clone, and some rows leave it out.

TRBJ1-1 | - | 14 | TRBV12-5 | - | CASGPIDMSTEAFF | TGTGCTAGTGGTCCAATAGACATGAGCACTGAAGCTTTCTTT
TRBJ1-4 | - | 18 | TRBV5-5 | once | CASSRQYNERPVGEKLFF | TGTGCCAGCAGCCGACAGTATAATGAAAGGCCCGTTGGGGAAAAACTGTTTTTT
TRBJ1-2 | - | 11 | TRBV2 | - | CASSEPGGYTF | TGTGCCAGCAGTGAACCAGGGGGCTACACCTTC
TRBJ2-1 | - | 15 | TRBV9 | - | CASSAGSSSYNEQFF | TGTGCCAGCAGCGCCGGGTCGAGCTCCTACAATGAGCAGTTCTTC
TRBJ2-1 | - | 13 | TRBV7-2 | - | CASSPGTRNEQFF | TGTGCCAGCAGCCCCGGGACCCGGAATGAGCAGTTCTTC
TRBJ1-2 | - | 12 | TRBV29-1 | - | CSVVGQGYGYTF | TGCAGCGTTGTAGGCCAGGGGTATGGCTACACCTTC
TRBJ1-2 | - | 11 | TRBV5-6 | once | CASRGAYGYTF | TGTGCCAGCAGGGGGGCCTATGGCTACACCTTC
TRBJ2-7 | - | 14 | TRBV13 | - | CASSPGAQGYEQYF | TGTGCCAGCAGCCCGGGAGCGCAGGGCTACGAGCAGTACTTC
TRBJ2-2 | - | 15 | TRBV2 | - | CASSLRVGVTGELFF | TGTGCCAGCAGCCTCAGGGTTGGAGTCACCGGGGAGCTGTTTTTT
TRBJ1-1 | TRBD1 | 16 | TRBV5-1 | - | CASSASGTGGSAEAFF | TGCGCCAGCAGCGCCTCCGGGACAGGGGGCTCAGCTGAAGCTTTCTTT
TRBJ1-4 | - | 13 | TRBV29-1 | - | CSVEGRASGKLFF | TGCAGCGTTGAAGGCAGGGCGTCGGGAAAACTGTTTTTT
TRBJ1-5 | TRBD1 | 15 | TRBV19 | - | CASSQGQVFNQPQHF | TGTGCCAGTAGCCAGGGACAGGTGTTCAATCAGCCCCAGCATTTT
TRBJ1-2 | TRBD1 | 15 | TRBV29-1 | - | CSVGQGSGSNYGYTF | TGCAGCGTTGGACAGGGGAGTGGGTCTAACTATGGCTACACCTTC
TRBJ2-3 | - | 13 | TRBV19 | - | CASSIAGTDTQYF | TGTGCCAGTAGTATAGCCGGCACAGATACGCAGTATTTT
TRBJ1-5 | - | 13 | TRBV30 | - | CAWSVQVGRPQHF | TGTGCCTGGAGTGTACAAGTTGGCAGGCCCCAGCATTTT
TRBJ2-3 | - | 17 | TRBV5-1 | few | CASSLTTLPRPSDTQYF | TGCGCCAGCAGCCTGACGACCCTCCCTCGACCTTCAGATACGCAGTATTTT
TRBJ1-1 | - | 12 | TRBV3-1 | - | CASSQMKGSAFF | TGTGCCAGCAGCCAGATGAAGGGTAGTGCTTTCTTT
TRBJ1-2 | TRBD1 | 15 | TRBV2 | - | CASSDEDRGVGGYTF | TGTGCCAGCAGTGATGAGGACAGGGGGGTGGGTGGCTACACCTTC
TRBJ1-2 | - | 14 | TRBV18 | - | CASSPPNRAGGYTF | TGTGCCAGCTCACCACCTAACAGGGCAGGTGGCTACACCTTC
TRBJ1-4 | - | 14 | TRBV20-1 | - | CSVLGGGRNEKLFF | TGCAGTGTCCTAGGTGGGGGGCGGAATGAAAAACTGTTTTTT
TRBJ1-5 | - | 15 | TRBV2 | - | CASSERTTGNQPQHF | TGTGCCAGCAGTGAAAGGACTACGGGCAATCAGCCCCAGCATTTT
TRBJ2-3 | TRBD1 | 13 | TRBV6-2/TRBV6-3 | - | CASSTGDTDTQYF | TGTGCCAGTTCGACAGGGGACACAGATACGCAGTATTTT
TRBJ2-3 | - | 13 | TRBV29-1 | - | CSAPPGGTDTQYF | TGCAGCGCCCCCCCCGGGGGTACAGATACGCAGTATTTT
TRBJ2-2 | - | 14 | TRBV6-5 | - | CASSYFGDTGELFF | TGTGCCAGCAGTTACTTCGGCGACACCGGGGAGCTGTTTTTT
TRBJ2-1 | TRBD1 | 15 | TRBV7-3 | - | CASSLDRGTYNEQFF | TGTGCCAGCAGCTTGGACAGGGGGACCTACAATGAGCAGTTCTTC
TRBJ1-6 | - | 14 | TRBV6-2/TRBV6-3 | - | CATATGLNNSPLHF | TGTGCCACCGCTACAGGGTTGAATAATTCACCCCTCCACTTT
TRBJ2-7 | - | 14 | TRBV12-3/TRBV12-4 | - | CASSSGPSGNEQYF | TGTGCCAGCAGTTCGGGTCCCTCGGGGAACGAGCAGTACTTC
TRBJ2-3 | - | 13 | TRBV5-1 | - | CASSLARGDTQYF | TGCGCCAGCAGCTTGGCCCGGGGAGATACGCAGTATTTT
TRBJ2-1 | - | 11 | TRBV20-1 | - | CSARKQYEQFF | TGCAGTGCTAGGAAGCAGTATGAGCAGTTCTTC
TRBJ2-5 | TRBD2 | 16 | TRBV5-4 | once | CASSLPPGLGKETQYF | TGTGCCAGCAGCTTGCCCCCGGGACTAGGGAAGGAGACCCAGTACTTC
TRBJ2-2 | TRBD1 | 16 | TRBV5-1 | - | CASSPFSTGSAGELFF | TGCGCCAGCAGCCCGTTTTCGACAGGGTCCGCCGGGGAGCTGTTTTTT
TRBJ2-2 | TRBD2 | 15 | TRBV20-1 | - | CSARDQRGITGELFF | TGCAGTGCTAGAGACCAGCGGGGAATCACCGGGGAGCTGTTTTTT
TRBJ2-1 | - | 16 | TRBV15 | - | CATSRRVGQGKDEQFF | TGTGCCACCAGCAGACGAGTGGGGCAGGGGAAGGATGAGCAGTTCTTC
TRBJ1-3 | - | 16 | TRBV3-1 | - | CASSQGRTAIGNTIYF | TGTGCCAGCAGCCAAGGGAGAACGGCGATAGGAAACACCATATATTTT
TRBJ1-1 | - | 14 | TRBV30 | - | CAWRLLRSNTEAFF | TGTGCCTGGAGGCTACTCAGGTCCAACACTGAAGCTTTCTTT
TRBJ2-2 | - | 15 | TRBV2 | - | CASSQTWGYTGELFF | TGTGCCAGCAGCCAGACTTGGGGGTACACCGGGGAGCTGTTTTTT
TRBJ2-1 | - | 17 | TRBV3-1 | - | CASSQIRPGASNNEQFF | TGTGCCAGCAGCCAAATACGCCCCGGGGCATCCAACAATGAGCAGTTCTTC